The 9 T cell receptor beta chains below all came from one sample that was sequenced in a study of blood T cell repertoires in COVID-19. TCRdb's copy holds only in-frame clones and misses some; the assay was immunoSEQ multiplex PCR. This sample has 290,000 or so clones, with 75% to 90% found just once. Sequenced sample: peripheral blood. The receptor source for this set is a man aged 18 to 35 with active or convalescent COVID-19.

V and J are TRBV7-6 and TRBJ1-6; 9 nucleotides match TRBD1. The ends lost 5 bases at V and 9 bases at J; junction bases unmatched: 8. CDR1 and CDR2 from the germline V gene are SGHVS and FNYEAQ. This CDR3 is 15 amino acids long. The CDR3 reads CASSPTGTGSSPLHF. DNA of the CDR3: TGTGCCAGCAGCCCAACCGGGACAGGGAGTTCACCCCTCCACTTT.

The chain combines TRBV7-9 with TRBJ2-1; 9 bases match TRBD1. Germline CDR1 is SEHNR and CDR2 is FQNEAQ (reference sequence). The CDR3 has 17 amino acids. The junction had 8 bases not matched to a gene; V was cut back by 5 bases and J by 0 bases. Written as DNA, the CDR3 is TGTGCCAGCAGCGGGACCGGGACAGGGAGCTCCTACAATGAGCAGTTCTTC. It yields the protein CASSGTGTGSSYNEQFF.

This sequence joins TRBV2 and TRBJ1-1, with D unresolved. Trimming stripped 6 bases from V and 6 bases from J, with 14 bases between. Germline CDR1 is SNHLY and CDR2 is FYNNEI. The CDR3 spans 13 residues. The DNA of the CDR3 is TGTGCCAGCAGACCGGAGGGAGGCGCTGAAGCTTTCTTT. Its translation is CASRPEGGAEAFF.

On this clone itself: The sample holds other DNA sequences that translate to the same CDR3. This chain uses TRBV27 with TRBJ2-2, with TRBD1 identical over 7 bases. Per germline, CDR1 MNHEY and CDR2 SMNVEV (reference sequence). This CDR3 comprises 14 residues. With V trimmed by 5 bases and J by 5 bases, 5 bases remained unmatched. The CDR3 here is CASSTRTGTGELFF. The CDR3 bases are TGTGCCAGCAGTACAAGGACAGGAACCGGGGAGCTGTTTTTT.

This chain joins TRBV5-1 and TRBJ1-2; D is perhaps TRBD1 (6 bases). The CDR3 totals 15 residues. Per germline, CDR1 SGHRS and CDR2 YFSETQ. V lost 2 bases and J 4 bases, leaving 15 bases between the germline ends. The CDR3 spells CASSLDSSGAYGYTF. CDR3 DNA: TGCGCCAGCAGCTTAGACAGTTCAGGGGCCTATGGCTACACCTTC. The whole variable domain, remainder taken from reference TRBV5-1 and TRBJ1-2, is KAGVTQTPRYLIKTRGQQVTLSCSPISGHRSVSWYQQTPGQGLQFLFEYFSETQRNKGNFPGRFSGRQFSNSRSEMNVSTLELGDSALYLCASSLDSSGAYGYTFGSGTRLTVV.

V usage is TRBV19 and J usage is TRBJ2-4; 7 bases fit TRBD2. V was clipped by 3 bases and J by 2 bases; unmatched bases: 16. Germline loops: CDR1 LNHDA, CDR2 SQIVND (reference sequence). The CDR3 covers 19 residues. Here the CDR3 reads CASSMWGGGAASTKNIQYF. DNA of the CDR3: TGTGCCAGTAGTATGTGGGGCGGGGGAGCAGCCAGTACCAAAAACATTCAGTACTTC.

The rearrangement links TRBV9 to TRBJ2-3; 9 bases align to TRBD2. There are 16 residues in the CDR3. Germline CDR1 is SGDLS and CDR2 is YYNGEE. Losses at the gene ends were 0 bases for V and 0 bases for J; bases not matched to a gene: 2. CDR3 nucleotide sequence: TGTGCCAGCAGCGTAGGACTAGCGGCTAGCACAGATACGCAGTATTTT. This encodes CASSVGLAASTDTQYF.

This sequence joins TRBV6-5 and TRBJ2-7; 9 positions agree with TRBD2. The CDR3 sequence is 16 residues long. Germline trimming cut 0 bases from V and 9 bases from J; bases unmatched to any gene: 12. In germline, CDR1 is MNHEY, CDR2 SVGAGI. The CDR3 region is CASSYSRLAGTTLQYF. CDR3 nucleotide sequence: TGTGCCAGCAGTTACTCCCGGCTAGCGGGGACTACGCTGCAGTACTTC.

This clone has just one count. The chain carries TRBV3-1 (or the pseudogene TRBV3-2) and TRBJ2-4; a weak D match, TRBD2 (7 bases). CDR3 size: 16 residues. In germline, CDR1 is LGHDT, CDR2 YNNKEL (reference sequence). Trimming pared 5 bases from V and 0 bases from J, leaving 14 bases between. The CDR3 DNA reads as TGTGCCAGCAGCGGGGGGGCGGACGTAGCCAAAAACATTCAGTACTTC. Its translation is CASSGGADVAKNIQYF.